Below, 19 T cell receptor beta chains from the same sample are listed, as sequenced in a study of blood T cells in healthy people across ages. For the second PCR, which ran for 7 to 11 cycles, a sample-barcoded 5' primer and a J-beta primer mix were used. A single record per CDR3 protein comes from TCRdb applying MiXCR to the 5' RACE reads. The table records over 600,000 distinct CDR3 sequences, roughly 21% of them present only once. The sequenced material came from blood. The receptors here all came from a man between 65 and 80 years old in good health.

For this clonotype: A clone one base away is much larger, so this may be a read error. This rearrangement joins TRBV12-3 or TRBV12-4 to TRBJ2-3; 7 nucleotides match TRBD1. This CDR3 has 14 residues. CDR3 amino acids: CAGSLTGAVDTQYF. CDR3 in DNA: TGTGCCGGCAGTCTCACAGGGGCGGTAGATACGCAGTATTTT.

This sequence joins TRBV28 and TRBJ2-4; possible D gene TRBD2, 6 bases. V lost 5 bases, J lost 2 bases, and 13 bases lay in between. The germline gives CDR1 MDHEN, CDR2 SYDVKM. This CDR3 region has 15 residues. In DNA, the CDR3 is TGTGCCAGCAGTACGCCGGGACTCACCAAAAACATTCAGTACTTC. This codes for CASSTPGLTKNIQYF.

The table lists this clonotype with a few counts. The chain combines TRBV3-1 with TRBJ1-1; TRBD1 agrees at 9 bases. Germline lookup yields CDR1 LGHDT and CDR2 YNNKEL (reference sequence). This CDR3 region has 16 residues. J was trimmed by 8 bases and V by 3 bases; bases with no gene match: 13. Written as DNA, the CDR3 is TGTGCCAGCAGCCATGAATACACAGGGGGCGCGGGAGAAGCTTTCTTT. Translating gives CASSHEYTGGAGEAFF.

The chain uses TRBV9 and TRBJ2-1; 8 bases line up with TRBD2. CDR1 and CDR2 (germline): SGDLS, YYNGEE. The CDR3 extends over 16 amino acids. V dropped 2 bases and J dropped 2; count of bases not matched to a gene: 6. CDR3 in amino acids: CASSVPGSGTYNEQFF. The DNA of the CDR3 is TGTGCCAGCAGCGTCCCAGGTAGCGGGACCTACAATGAGCAGTTCTTC.

The gene calls are TRBV10-3 and TRBJ2-1; 9 nucleotides line up with TRBD2. The ends lost 4 bases at V and 1 base at J; junction bases unmatched: 8. The CDR3 is made up of 17 amino acids. Germline V gene lookup returns CDR1 ENHRY and CDR2 SYGVKD. The CDR3 spells CAISGASGDRSYNEQFF. CDR3 DNA: TGTGCCATCAGTGGGGCTAGCGGGGATAGGTCCTACAATGAGCAGTTCTTC.

The chain uses TRBV7-9 and TRBJ1-1; 7 bases align to TRBD1. The CDR3 contains 13 residues. Germline V gene lookup returns CDR1 SEHNR and CDR2 FQNEAQ (reference sequence). V was clipped by 5 bases and J by 5 bases; unmatched bases: 5. In DNA, the CDR3 is TGTGCCAGCAGCACCCAACAGGGGACTGAAGCTTTCTTT. Its protein product is CASSTQQGTEAFF.

The chain combines TRBV5-4 with TRBJ2-2, with D unresolved. There are 17 residues in the CDR3. V was cut by 1 base and J by 0 bases, with 13 bases left in between. Looked up from germline, CDR1 is SGHNT and CDR2 is YYREEE (reference sequence). The CDR3 loop is CASSLRPTGANTGELFF. CDR3 coding DNA: TGTGCCAGCAGCTTGCGCCCTACTGGAGCGAACACCGGGGAGCTGTTTTTT.

The J gene is TRBJ2-1, the V gene TRBV5-1; TRBD2 matches at 8 bases. The DNA end is a closer match to TRBJ2-7, so the J assignment may be wrong. CDR1 and CDR2 from the germline V gene are SGHRS and YFSETQ. The CDR3 loop spans 15 amino acids. CDR3 loop: CASSLDPGGTYEQYF. CDR3 DNA sequence: TGCGCCAGCAGCTTGGACCCGGGAGGGACCTACGAGCAGTACTTC.

This chain uses TRBV7-2 with TRBJ2-1; D is undetermined. V was clipped by 5 bases and J by 9 bases, with 8 bases between them. The CDR3 contains 11 residues. Germline V gives CDR1 SGHTA, CDR2 FQGNSA. CDR3 DNA sequence: TGTGCCAGCAGCCCCACACCTGAGCAGTTCTTC. Protein: CASSPTPEQFF.

This clonotype has a count of ten or more. The V gene is TRBV20-1, the J gene TRBJ2-3, with 11 nucleotides matching TRBD2. Trimming at V came to 5 bases and at J to 5 bases, leaving 9 bases not matched to a gene. The CDR3 consists of 15 residues. The germline V gene has CDR1 DFQATT and CDR2 SNEGSKA (reference sequence). CDR3 DNA: TGCAGTGCTCCAACTAGCGGGAGTTTCATAGATACGCAGTATTTT. This gives the protein CSAPTSGSFIDTQYF.

This clonotype was counted between two and nine times. J is TRBJ1-4 and V is TRBV28; D is undetermined. The CDR3 length is 13 residues. Germline lookup yields CDR1 MDHEN and CDR2 SYDVKM. Trimming shortened V by 6 bases and J by 7 bases, and 12 bases separated the two germline ends. CDR3 DNA: TGTGCCAGCAGGCCTCCGGGAGGTGAAAAACTGTTTTTT. It codes for CASRPPGGEKLFF.

This chain joins TRBV7-2 and TRBJ2-7; D gene unclear. This CDR3 region has 14 residues. CDR1 and CDR2 (germline): SGHTA, FQGNSA. The V end was cut by 3 bases, the J end by 8 bases, with 17 bases between. CDR3 DNA: TGTGCCAGCAGCTTCGCGTCCTCTGATAGGAAGCAGTACTTC. Amino acid sequence: CASSFASSDRKQYF.

V gene TRBV13 combines with J gene TRBJ2-7, with 12 nucleotides matching TRBD2. V dropped 3 bases and J dropped 4; count of bases not matched to a gene: 13. This CDR3 has 18 residues. Germline CDR1 PRHDT, CDR2 FYEKMQ (reference sequence). The CDR3 reads CASSFLSAQTSGSYEQYF. The CDR3 nucleotides read TGTGCCAGCAGCTTTTTATCGGCGCAGACTAGCGGGAGTTACGAGCAGTACTTC.

The chain couples TRBV27 to TRBJ2-1; 9 bases agree with TRBD2. This CDR3 is 16 amino acids long. J gave up 8 bases and V 5 bases, and 13 bases lay outside the gene matches. CDR1 MNHEY and CDR2 SMNVEV come from the germline V gene (reference sequence). This CDR3 reads CASSPHLTSGKYEQFF. DNA of the CDR3: TGTGCCAGCAGTCCACATCTGACTAGCGGAAAATATGAGCAGTTCTTC.

This chain joins TRBV12-3 or TRBV12-4 and TRBJ2-5, with TRBD1 matching over 8 bases. The end of the DNA is better explained by TRBJ2-1, so the J call may be wrong. The CDR3 is 14 residues long. CDR3 loop: CASSPGTGINEQFF. The CDR3 region has the DNA TGTGCCAGCAGTCCCGGGACAGGAATCAATGAGCAGTTCTTC.

The chain joins TRBV6-5 to TRBJ2-2; D may be TRBD2 (6 bases). This CDR3 spans 17 amino acids. Germline V gene lookup returns CDR1 MNHEY and CDR2 SVGAGI. V gave up 2 bases and J gave up 7 bases, with 20 bases separating them. CDR3 nucleotide sequence: TGTGCCAGCAGTTACGGCGGGGCAGGAGGAGATGACGGGGAGCTGTTTTTT. Protein: CASSYGGAGGDDGELFF.

This clonotype was seen a few times. This chain uses TRBV6-5 with TRBJ2-7; TRBD1 is a possible D gene (6 bases). This CDR3 has 13 residues. V lost 6 bases, J lost 2 bases, and 11 bases lay in between. Germline CDR1 and CDR2: MNHEY and SVGAGI. The CDR3 loop is CASSRGQPYEQYF. In DNA, the CDR3 is TGTGCCAGCAGCCGCGGACAGCCCTACGAGCAGTACTTC.

The V gene is TRBV4-1, the J gene TRBJ2-5; D is tentatively TRBD1 or TRBD2 (6 bases each). The J call is uncertain, as TRBJ2-1 better fits the DNA end. The germline gives CDR1 MGHRA, CDR2 YSYEKL. This CDR3 is 17 amino acids long. CDR3 amino acids: CASSQDLGGTPYNEQFF. The DNA of the CDR3 is TGCGCCAGCAGCCAAGATCTTGGCGGGACACCCTACAATGAGCAGTTCTTC.

The chain recombines TRBV20-1 with TRBJ2-4; D gene ambiguous. V was clipped by 7 bases and J by 1 base, with 8 bases between them. The CDR3 is made up of 12 amino acids. CDR1 and CDR2 from the germline V gene are DFQATT and SNEGSKA (reference sequence). The CDR3 DNA sequence: TGCAGTGACGAGGATGCCAAAAACATTCAGTACTTC. This translates into CSDEDAKNIQYF.